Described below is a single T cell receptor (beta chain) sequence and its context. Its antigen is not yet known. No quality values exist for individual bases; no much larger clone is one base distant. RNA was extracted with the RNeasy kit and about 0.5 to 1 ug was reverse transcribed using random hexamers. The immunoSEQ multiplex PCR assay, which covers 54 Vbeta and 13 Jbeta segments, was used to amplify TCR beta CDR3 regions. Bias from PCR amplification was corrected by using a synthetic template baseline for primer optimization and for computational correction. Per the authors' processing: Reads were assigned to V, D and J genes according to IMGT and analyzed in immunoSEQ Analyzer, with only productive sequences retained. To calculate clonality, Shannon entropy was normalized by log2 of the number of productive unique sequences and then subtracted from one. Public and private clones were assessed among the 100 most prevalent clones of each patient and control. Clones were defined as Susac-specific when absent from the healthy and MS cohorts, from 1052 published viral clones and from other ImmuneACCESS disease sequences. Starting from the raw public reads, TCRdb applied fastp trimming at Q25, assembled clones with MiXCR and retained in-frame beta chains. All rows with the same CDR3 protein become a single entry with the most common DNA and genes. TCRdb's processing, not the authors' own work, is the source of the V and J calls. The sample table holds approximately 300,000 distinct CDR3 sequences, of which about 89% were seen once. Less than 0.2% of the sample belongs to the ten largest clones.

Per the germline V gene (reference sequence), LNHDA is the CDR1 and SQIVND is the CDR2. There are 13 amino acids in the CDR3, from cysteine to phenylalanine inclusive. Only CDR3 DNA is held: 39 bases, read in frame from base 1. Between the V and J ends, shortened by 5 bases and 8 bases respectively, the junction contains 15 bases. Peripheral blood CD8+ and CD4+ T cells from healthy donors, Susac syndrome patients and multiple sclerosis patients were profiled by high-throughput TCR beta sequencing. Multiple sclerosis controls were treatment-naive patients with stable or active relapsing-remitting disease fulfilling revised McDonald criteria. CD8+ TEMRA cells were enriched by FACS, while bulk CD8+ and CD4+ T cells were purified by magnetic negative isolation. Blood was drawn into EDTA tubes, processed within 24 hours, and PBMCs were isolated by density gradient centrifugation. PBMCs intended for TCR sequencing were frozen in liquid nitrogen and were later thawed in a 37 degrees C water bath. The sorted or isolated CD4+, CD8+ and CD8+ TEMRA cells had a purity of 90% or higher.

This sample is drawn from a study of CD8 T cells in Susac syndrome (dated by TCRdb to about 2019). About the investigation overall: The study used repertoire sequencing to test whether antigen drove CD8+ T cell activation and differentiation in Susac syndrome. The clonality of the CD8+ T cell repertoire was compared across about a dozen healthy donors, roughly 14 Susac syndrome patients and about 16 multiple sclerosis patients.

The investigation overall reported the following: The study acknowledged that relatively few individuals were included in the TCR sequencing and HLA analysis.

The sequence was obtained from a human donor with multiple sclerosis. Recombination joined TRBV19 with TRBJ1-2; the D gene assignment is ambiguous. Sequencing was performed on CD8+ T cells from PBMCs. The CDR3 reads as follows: CASSQVFTQGYTF. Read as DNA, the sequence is TGTGCCAGTAGTCAGGTTTTCACCCAGGGCTACACCTTC.